These T cell receptor beta chains were read from a single sample in a study of blood T cells in healthy people across ages. TCRdb ran MiXCR on the 5' RACE reads and lists one entry per CDR3 protein. The table lists 870,000 or so distinct CDR3 sequences, about 30% of them singletons, with roughly 17% in the top ten. The sample was blood. All receptors come from a woman of 80 years or more in good health. Both conserved end residues are part of each CDR3. A D gene is named only where the DNA matches it firmly. Part of the rows lack a size; the others show once, few, many or a class for expanded clones.

j_gene | d_gene | v_gene | abundance | len | CDR3nt | CDR3aa
TRBJ2-1 | . | TRBV12-3/TRBV12-4 | . | 12 | TGTGCCAGCGGAACGGAGTACAATGAGCGGTTCTTC | CASGTEYNERFF
TRBJ1-4 | . | TRBV24-1 | . | 14 | TGTGCCACCAGTGACCCCGCGACAGGCGAAAAACTGTTTTTT | CATSDPATGEKLFF
TRBJ2-3 | TRBD2 | TRBV12-3/TRBV12-4 | many | 14 | TGTGCCAGCAGAAAGGGACTAGCGGGCGGTACGCAGTATTTT | CASRKGLAGGTQYF
TRBJ2-1 | TRBD2 | TRBV18 | many | 17 | TGTGCCAGCTCACCGCCCCGAGGGCGAGCGGGGGCGACGGAGCAGTTCTTC | CASSPPRGRAGATEQFF
TRBJ1-1 | . | TRBV5-4 | . | 15 | TGTGCCAGCAGCGCCCGAGGGCCTGGGGGCACTGAAGCTTTCTTT | CASSARGPGGTEAFF
TRBJ1-1 | . | TRBV30 | once | 14 | TGTGCCTGGAGTGTTCAGGTCCTGGGGTATGAAGCTTTCTTT | CAWSVQVLGYEAFF
TRBJ2-1 | TRBD1 | TRBV3-1 | . | 17 | TGTGCCAGCAGCCCCACGGTCGGGACAGCTCACTACAATGAGCAGTTCTTC | CASSPTVGTAHYNEQFF
TRBJ2-3 | TRBD2 | TRBV6-6 | once | 16 | TGTGCCAGCAGTTACCCGACAGCGGGAGTAAGGGATACGCAGTATTTT | CASSYPTAGVRDTQYF
TRBJ2-6 | . | TRBV5-1 | many | 17 | TGCGCCAGCAGCTTGGATGCGGGGCTCTCTGGGGCCAACGTCCTGACTTTC | CASSLDAGLSGANVLTF
TRBJ2-6 | . | TRBV7-2 | many | 13 | TGTGCCAGCACCATGGCTGGGGCCAACGTCCTGACTTTC | CASTMAGANVLTF
TRBJ2-3 | TRBD2 | TRBV12-3/TRBV12-4 | . | 15 | TGTGCCAGCACCGACAGCGGGGGGGTAATCGGTACGCAGTATTTT | CASTDSGGVIGTQYF
TRBJ1-1 | . | TRBV7-6 | . | 15 | TGTGCCAGCAGCTTAGATCCGGGGCTTAGCACTGAAGCTTTCTTT | CASSLDPGLSTEAFF
TRBJ1-6 | . | TRBV3-1 | few | 15 | TGTGCCAGCAGCCGAGGTCGTTTGGAGAATTCACCCCTCCACTTT | CASSRGRLENSPLHF
TRBJ2-5 | . | TRBV9 | many | 15 | TGTGCCAGCAGCCCACAGACTAACCCCGGGGAGACCCAGTACTTC | CASSPQTNPGETQYF
TRBJ2-7 | TRBD2 | TRBV11-2 | . | 15 | TGTGCCAGCAGCCGAGCGGGGGGCCATCGTTACGGGCAGTACTTC | CASSRAGGHRYGQYF
TRBJ1-4 | . | TRBV28 | once | 14 | TGTGCCAGCAGCCCTCGCCAGGGTTTGCTAAAACTGTTTTTT | CASSPRQGLLKLFF
TRBJ2-2 | . | TRBV6-2/TRBV6-3 | . | 14 | TGTGCCAGCACCGACGAGGTACGGACCGGGGAGCTGTTTTTT | CASTDEVRTGELFF
TRBJ2-1 | TRBD2 | TRBV6-1 | many | 16 | TGTGCCAGCGTAACTAGCGGGGGGACTCTCTACAATGAGCAGTTCTTC | CASVTSGGTLYNEQFF
TRBJ2-5 | TRBD1 | TRBV30 | few | 15 | TGTGCCTGGAGTCAAACGACAGGGGGGCTGGAGACCCAGTACTTC | CAWSQTTGGLETQYF
TRBJ1-5 | . | TRBV6-6 | many | 16 | TGTGCCAGCAGTTCGGCAGGGGAGGGAAGCAATCAGCCCCAGCATTTT | CASSSAGEGSNQPQHF
TRBJ2-4 | TRBD1 | TRBV7-2 | many | 19 | TGTGCCAGCAGCTTAGAGGGACAGGGGTCAAACTTAGCCAAAAACATTCAGTACTTC | CASSLEGQGSNLAKNIQYF
TRBJ1-1 | TRBD1 | TRBV11-2 | . | 16 | TGTGCCAGCAGCTTTTCGACAGGGAGTGTGAACACTGAAGCTTTCTTT | CASSFSTGSVNTEAFF
TRBJ1-1 | . | TRBV7-9 | . | 14 | TGTGCCAGCAGCTCCGGGAGGGTTCGGACTGAAGCTTTCTTT | CASSSGRVRTEAFF
TRBJ1-1 | TRBD1 | TRBV20-1 | many | 13 | TGCAGTGCTAGGGCCGCCCCGGGACAGGGAGCTTTCTTT | CSARAAPGQGAFF